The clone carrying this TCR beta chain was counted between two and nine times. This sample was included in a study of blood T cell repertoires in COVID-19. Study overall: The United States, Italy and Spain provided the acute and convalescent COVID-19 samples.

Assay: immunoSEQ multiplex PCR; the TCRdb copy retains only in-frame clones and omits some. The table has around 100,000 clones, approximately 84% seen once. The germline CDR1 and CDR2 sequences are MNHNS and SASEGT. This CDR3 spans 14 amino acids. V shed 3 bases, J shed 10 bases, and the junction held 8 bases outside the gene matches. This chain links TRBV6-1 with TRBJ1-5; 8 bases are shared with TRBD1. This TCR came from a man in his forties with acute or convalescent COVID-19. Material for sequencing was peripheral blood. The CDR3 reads CASSEGQGASPQHF. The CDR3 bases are TGTGCCAGCAGTGAGGGCCAGGGGGCAAGTCCCCAGCATTTT.